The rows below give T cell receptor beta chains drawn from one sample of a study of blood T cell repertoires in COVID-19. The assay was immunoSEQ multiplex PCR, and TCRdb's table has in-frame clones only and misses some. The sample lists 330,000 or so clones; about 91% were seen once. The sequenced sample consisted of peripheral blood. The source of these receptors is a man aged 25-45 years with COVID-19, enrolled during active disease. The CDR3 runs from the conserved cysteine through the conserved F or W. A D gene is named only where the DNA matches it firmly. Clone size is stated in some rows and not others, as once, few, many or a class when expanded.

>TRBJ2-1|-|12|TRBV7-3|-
TGTGCCAGCAGCCCTGACATGATCGGGCAGTTCTTC
CASSPDMIGQFF
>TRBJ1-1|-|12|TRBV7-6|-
TGTGCCAGCAGTTCTCGGGAGGGTAGAGCTTTCTTT
CASSSREGRAFF
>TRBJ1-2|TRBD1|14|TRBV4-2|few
TGTGCCAGCAGCCATCCCGACAGGGGTAATGGCTACACCTTC
CASSHPDRGNGYTF
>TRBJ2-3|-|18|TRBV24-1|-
TGTGCCACCAGTGATTTTTCTAATCGGAAAGGGGGCACAGATACGCAGTATTTT
CATSDFSNRKGGTDTQYF
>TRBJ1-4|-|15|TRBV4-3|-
TGCGCCAGCAGCCAACTTCTCTCAACTAATGAAAAACTGTTTTTT
CASSQLLSTNEKLFF
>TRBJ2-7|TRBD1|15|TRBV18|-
TGTGCCAGCTCAGCTCCGGACAGGGCCTCCTACGAGCAGTACTTC
CASSAPDRASYEQYF
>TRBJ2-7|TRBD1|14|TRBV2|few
TGTGCCAGCAGTAGGGAGACAGGGAACTACGAGCAGTACTTC
CASSRETGNYEQYF
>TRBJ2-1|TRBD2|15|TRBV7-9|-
TGTGCCAGCAGCTTAACGCCAGCGGGAGAGGGTGAGCAGTTCTTC
CASSLTPAGEGEQFF
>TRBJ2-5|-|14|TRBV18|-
TGTGCCAGCTCACCACCTAAGCCGGCGGGGACCCAGTACTTC
CASSPPKPAGTQYF
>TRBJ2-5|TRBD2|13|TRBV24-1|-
TGTGCCACCAGTGATGCGGGAGGGGAGACCCAGTACTTC
CATSDAGGETQYF
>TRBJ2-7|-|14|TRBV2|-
TGTGCCAGCAAGACGGGGGAGAGGTCCTACGAGCAGTACTTC
CASKTGERSYEQYF
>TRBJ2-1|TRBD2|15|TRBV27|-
TGTGCCAGCAGTTTCACCAGCGGGAGGGTTGGTGAGCAGTTCTTC
CASSFTSGRVGEQFF
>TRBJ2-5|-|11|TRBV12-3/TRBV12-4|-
TGTGCCAGCAGTTTGAGAGAGACCCAGTACTTC
CASSLRETQYF
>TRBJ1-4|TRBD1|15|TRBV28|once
TGTGCCATCACCGGGACAGGGGCAACTAATGAAAAACTGTTTTTT
CAITGTGATNEKLFF
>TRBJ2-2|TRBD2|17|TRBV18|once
TGTGCCAGCTCACCATACGCTAGCGGGAGTAGTGGCGGGGAGCTGTTTTTT
CASSPYASGSSGGELFF
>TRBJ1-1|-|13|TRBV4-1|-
TGCGCCAGCAGCCAAGATCGGGGGGCTGAAGCTTTCTTT
CASSQDRGAEAFF
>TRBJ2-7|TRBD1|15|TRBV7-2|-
TGTGCCAGCAGCGCCCGGGACAGGGGGACCTACGAGCAGTACTTC
CASSARDRGTYEQYF
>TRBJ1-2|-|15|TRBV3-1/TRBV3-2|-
TGTGCCAGCAGCCAAGAAGGAACATCAGGCTATGGCTACACCTTC
CASSQEGTSGYGYTF
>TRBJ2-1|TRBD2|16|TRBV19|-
TGTGCCAGTTCTCTAGCGGGGTTAACTACGACCTATGAGCAGTTCTTC
CASSLAGLTTTYEQFF
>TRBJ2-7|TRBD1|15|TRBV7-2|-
TGTGCCAGCAGCTTAGCGACAGGGATCACCTACGAGCAGTACTTC
CASSLATGITYEQYF
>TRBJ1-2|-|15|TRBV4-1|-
TGCGCCAGCAGCCAAGTCCGGGCAGGGAACTATGGCTACACCTTC
CASSQVRAGNYGYTF
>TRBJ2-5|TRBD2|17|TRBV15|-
TGTGCCACCAGCAGGGGGTCACTTTCGGGAGGCCCAGAGACCCAGTACTTC
CATSRGSLSGGPETQYF
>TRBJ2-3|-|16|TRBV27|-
TGTGCCAGCAGTCCCTCGGCGTGGCAGGGTACAGATACGCAGTATTTT
CASSPSAWQGTDTQYF
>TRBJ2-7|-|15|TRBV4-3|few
TGCGCCAGCAGCCAAGCTAGCCTCAGCTCCTACGAGCAGTACTTC
CASSQASLSSYEQYF
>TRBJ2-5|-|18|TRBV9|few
TGTGCCAGCAGCTCCCACGGGATCGGGTGGAGCTGGAAAGAGACCCAGTACTTC
CASSSHGIGWSWKETQYF
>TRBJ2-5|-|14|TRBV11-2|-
TGTGCCAGCCTAGGAATGGGACTCCAAGAGACCCAGTACTTC
CASLGMGLQETQYF
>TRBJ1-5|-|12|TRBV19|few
TGTGCCAGTAGTGGAGTAAATCAGCCCCAGCATTTT
CASSGVNQPQHF
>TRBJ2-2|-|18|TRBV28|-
TGTGCCAGCAGTTTAGGGGAATGGACTCCCAATTACACCGGGGAGCTGTTTTTT
CASSLGEWTPNYTGELFF
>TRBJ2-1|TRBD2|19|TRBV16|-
TGTGCCAGCAGCCAATCGGGAGGGCCACTAGTTTTTGACTACAATGAGCAGTTCTTC
CASSQSGGPLVFDYNEQFF
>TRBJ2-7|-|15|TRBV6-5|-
TGTGCCAGCAGTTACTCGGGGGCCACCTCCTACGAGCAGTACTTC
CASSYSGATSYEQYF
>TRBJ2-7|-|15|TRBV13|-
TGTGCCAGCAGCTTTTCCCAACAGGGAATGTACGAGCAGTACTTC
CASSFSQQGMYEQYF
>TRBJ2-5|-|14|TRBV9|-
TGTGCCAGCAGCCAAATACCAGGGTCGGAGACCCAGTACTTC
CASSQIPGSETQYF
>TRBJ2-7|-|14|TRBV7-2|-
TGTGCCAGCAGCTTAGCTAATGGCCCATACGAGCAGTACTTC
CASSLANGPYEQYF
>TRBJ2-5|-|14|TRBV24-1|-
TGTGCCACCAGTGATGGGCAGGGTCGCGAGACCCAGTACTTC
CATSDGQGRETQYF
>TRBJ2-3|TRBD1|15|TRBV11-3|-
TGTGCCAGCAGCTTCTGGGGACAGAGCACAGATACGCAGTATTTT
CASSFWGQSTDTQYF
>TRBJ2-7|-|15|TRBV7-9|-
TGTGCCAGCAGCTTAGCGCTCGGCAGCGAATACGAGCAGTACTTC
CASSLALGSEYEQYF
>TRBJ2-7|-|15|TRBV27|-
TGTGCCAGCAGTCTCCGAGGGGGCGGGGCCTACGAGCAGTACTTC
CASSLRGGGAYEQYF
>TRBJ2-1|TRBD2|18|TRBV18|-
TGTGCCAGCTCACCACCGACTAGCGGGACCTTCTCCTACAATGAGCAGTTCTTC
CASSPPTSGTFSYNEQFF
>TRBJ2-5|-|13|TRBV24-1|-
TGTGCCACCAGTGATTCCCCGGGAGAGACCCAGTACTTC
CATSDSPGETQYF
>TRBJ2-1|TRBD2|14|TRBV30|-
TGTGCCTGGACTAGCGGGAGGGCTGCGGATGAGCAGTTCTTC
CAWTSGRAADEQFF
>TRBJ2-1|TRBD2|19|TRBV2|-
TGTGCCAGCAGAGGCCCCGGGACTAGCGGGGGCAGCTCCTACAATGAGCAGTTCTTC
CASRGPGTSGGSSYNEQFF
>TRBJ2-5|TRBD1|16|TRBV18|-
TGTGCCAGCTCACCAGACACGGGACAGGGCCTAGAGACCCAGTACTTC
CASSPDTGQGLETQYF
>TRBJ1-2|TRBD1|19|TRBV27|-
TGTGCCAGCAGTCCACCCCGGGACAGGGGGACACCAGGGCACTATGGCTACACCTTC
CASSPPRDRGTPGHYGYTF
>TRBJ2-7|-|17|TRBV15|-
TGTGCCACCAGCAGAGGGTTTAGGTCAGGGAGGACCTACGAGCAGTACTTC
CATSRGFRSGRTYEQYF
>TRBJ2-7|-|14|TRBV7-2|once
TGTGCCAGCAGCTTAAACGCCCCCCCGGGGGAGCAGTACTTC
CASSLNAPPGEQYF
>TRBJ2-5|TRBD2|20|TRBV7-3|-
TGTGCCAGCAGCTCAGGGGGACTAGCGGGAGGCCCGAGAGGACCGTGGACCCAGTACTTC
CASSSGGLAGGPRGPWTQYF
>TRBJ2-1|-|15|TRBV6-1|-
TGTGCCAGCAGTGAACTACGGACTTTTTACAATGAGCAGTTCTTC
CASSELRTFYNEQFF
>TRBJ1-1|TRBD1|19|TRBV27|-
TGTGCCAGCAGTTTACGCCCCGACAGGGGCGGGATTAGGGACACTGAAGCTTTCTTT
CASSLRPDRGGIRDTEAFF
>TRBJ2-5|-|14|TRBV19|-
TGTGCCAGTAGTATGAGGACCCAGGGGGAGACCCAGTACTTC
CASSMRTQGETQYF
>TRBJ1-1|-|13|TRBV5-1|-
TGCGCCAGCAGCCCCCCGGGGAACACTGAAGCTTTCTTT
CASSPPGNTEAFF
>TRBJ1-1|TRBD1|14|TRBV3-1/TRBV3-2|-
TGTGCCAGCAGCCTTGGGACAGGGAACACTGAAGCTTTCTTT
CASSLGTGNTEAFF
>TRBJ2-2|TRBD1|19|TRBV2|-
TGTGCCAGCAGTGAAATATGGCGTAGTAGGGACAGGGGGCCCGGGGAGCTGTTTTTT
CASSEIWRSRDRGPGELFF